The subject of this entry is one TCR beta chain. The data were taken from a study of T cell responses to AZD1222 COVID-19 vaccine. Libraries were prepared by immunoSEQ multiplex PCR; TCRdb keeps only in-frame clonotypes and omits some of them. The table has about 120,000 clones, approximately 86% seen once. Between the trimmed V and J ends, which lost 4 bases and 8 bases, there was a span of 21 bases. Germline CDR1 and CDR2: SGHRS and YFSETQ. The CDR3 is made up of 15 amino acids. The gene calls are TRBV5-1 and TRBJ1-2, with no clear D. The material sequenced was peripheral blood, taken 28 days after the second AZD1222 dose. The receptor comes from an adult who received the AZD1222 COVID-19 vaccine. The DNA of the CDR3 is TGCGCCAGCAGCCGCTACGGAGACACCTTCGGAGGCTACACCTTC. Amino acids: CASSRYGDTFGGYTF.